This record looks at one T cell receptor beta chain sequence and its context. The protocol was immunoSEQ multiplex PCR, while the TCRdb copy is restricted to in-frame clones and leaves out a portion. This table holds approximately 60,000 clones, about three quarters found once. This entry is derived from a study of memory CD4+ T cells and cytomegalovirus serostatus. The sort gate was single viable CD3+CD4+CD8-CD45RO+ cells for memory CD4+ T cells. CD4+ T cells were isolated by positive magnetic selection. CDR3 length: 11 amino acids. Between the trimmed V and J ends, which lost 3 bases and 6 bases, there was a span of 9 bases. Germline CDR1 is DFQATT and CDR2 is SNEGSKA (reference sequence).

The chain recombines TRBV20-1 with TRBJ2-7; no firm D call. This receptor was identified in an adult in good health and CMV-seropositive. Sequences were obtained from memory CD4+ T cells from blood. The CDR3 sequence is CSASKAGEQYF. CDR3 nucleotides: TGCAGTGCTAGCAAGGCTGGCGAGCAGTACTTC.